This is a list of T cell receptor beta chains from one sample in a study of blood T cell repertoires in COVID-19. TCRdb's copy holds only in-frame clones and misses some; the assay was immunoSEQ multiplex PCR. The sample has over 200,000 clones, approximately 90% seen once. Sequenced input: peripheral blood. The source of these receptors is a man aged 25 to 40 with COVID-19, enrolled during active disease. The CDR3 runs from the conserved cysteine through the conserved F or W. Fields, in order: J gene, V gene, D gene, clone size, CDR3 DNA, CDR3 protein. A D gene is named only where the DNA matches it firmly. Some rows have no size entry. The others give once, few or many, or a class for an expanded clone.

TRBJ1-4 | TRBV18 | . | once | TGTGCCAGCTCACTTGGACGGGAGAGCGGTATGGAAAAACTGTTTTTT | CASSLGRESGMEKLFF
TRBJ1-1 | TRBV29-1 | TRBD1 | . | TGCAGCGTAGCCGGGACAGTGAACACTGAAGCTTTCTTT | CSVAGTVNTEAFF
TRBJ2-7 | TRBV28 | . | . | TGTGCCAGCACCTCATTAGACTACGAGCAGTACTTC | CASTSLDYEQYF
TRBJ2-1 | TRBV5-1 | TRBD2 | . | TGCGCCAGCAGCTTGGATCAGCCTAGCGGGAGGTATGAGCAGTTCTTC | CASSLDQPSGRYEQFF
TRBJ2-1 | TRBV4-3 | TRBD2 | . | TGCGCCAGCAGCCCCAGCGGGAGCTCCTACAATGAGCAGTTCTTC | CASSPSGSSYNEQFF
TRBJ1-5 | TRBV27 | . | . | TGTGCCAGCAGTTCGTTGGTACAGGGTAGTAATCAGCCCCAGCATTTT | CASSSLVQGSNQPQHF
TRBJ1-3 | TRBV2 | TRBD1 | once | TGTGCCAGCAGTTCCCAGACAGGGGCAGGAAACACCATATATTTT | CASSSQTGAGNTIYF
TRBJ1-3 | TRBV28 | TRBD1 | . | TGTGCCAGCAGGGGGACAGGGGTGCCGTCCGGAAACACCATATATTTT | CASRGTGVPSGNTIYF
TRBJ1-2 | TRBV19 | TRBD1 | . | TGTGCCAGTAGAGCCTCCGGGACAGGGTTGGATTTTGACAACTATGGCTACACCTTC | CASRASGTGLDFDNYGYTF
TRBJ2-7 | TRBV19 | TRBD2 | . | TGTGCCAGTAGTATAGTCGGACTAGGGTACGAGCAGTACTTC | CASSIVGLGYEQYF
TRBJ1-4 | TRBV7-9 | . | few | TGTGCCAGCAGCTTAAACCTTCTGACCCTCGGGGAACTGTTTTTT | CASSLNLLTLGELFF
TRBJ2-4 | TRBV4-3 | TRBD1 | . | TGCGCCAGCAGCCAAGATTGGACAGGGGTCAGAAACATTCAGTACTTC | CASSQDWTGVRNIQYF
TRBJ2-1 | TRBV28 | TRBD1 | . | TGTGCCAGCAGTCCTCCGGGACAGGCCTACTACAATGAGCAGTTCTTC | CASSPPGQAYYNEQFF
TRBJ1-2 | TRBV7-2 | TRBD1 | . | TGTGCCAGCAGCCCCGACAGGGGAGCTAGGGGCTACACCTTC | CASSPDRGARGYTF
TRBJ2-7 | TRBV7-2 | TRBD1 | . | TGTGCCAGCAGTTTCGGACAGGCCAGCTACGAGCAGTACTTC | CASSFGQASYEQYF
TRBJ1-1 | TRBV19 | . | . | TGTGCCAGTAGGATGACGGGAGGCACTGAAGCTTTCTTT | CASRMTGGTEAFF
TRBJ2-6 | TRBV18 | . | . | TGTGCCAGCAGGGACATCGCCATCTCCGGGGCCAACGTCCTGACTTTC | CASRDIAISGANVLTF
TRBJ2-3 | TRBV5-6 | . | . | TGTGCCAGCAGCTTCGCGGGTAGGCAGTATTTT | CASSFAGRQYF
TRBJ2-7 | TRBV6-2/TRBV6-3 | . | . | TGTGCCAGCAGGCCTACACAGGGGCCCAGACAGGAGGGGGCCTTTATCTCCTACGAGCAGTACTTC | CASRPTQGPRQEGAFISYEQYF
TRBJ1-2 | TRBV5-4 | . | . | TGTGCCAGCAGCTCCCAGGGGCAGGGCTACACCTTC | CASSSQGQGYTF
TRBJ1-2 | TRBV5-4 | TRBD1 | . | TGTGCCAGCAGTCTCCCAGGGACAGTTTATGGCTACACCTTC | CASSLPGTVYGYTF
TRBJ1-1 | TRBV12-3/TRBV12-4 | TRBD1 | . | TGTGCCAGCACCCGGACAGGGGGCACTGAAGCTTTCTTT | CASTRTGGTEAFF
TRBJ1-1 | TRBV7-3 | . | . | TGTGCCAGCAGCTCCACAGTGAACACTGAAGCTTTCTTT | CASSSTVNTEAFF
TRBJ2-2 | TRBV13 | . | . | TGTGCCAGCAGCTTAGGCCTGGGACAAACGAACACCGGGGAGCTGTTTTTT | CASSLGLGQTNTGELFF
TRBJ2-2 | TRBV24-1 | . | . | TGTGCCACCAGTGAGGGCATAGCGAACACCGGGGAGCTGTTTTTT | CATSEGIANTGELFF
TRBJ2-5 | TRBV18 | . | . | TGTGCCAGCTCCCCCAGGGGTCAAGAGACCCAGTACTTC | CASSPRGQETQYF
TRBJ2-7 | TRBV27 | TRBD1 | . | TGTGCCAGCAGGGGGACAGTTTCCTACGAGCAGTACTTC | CASRGTVSYEQYF